A single TCR beta chain is shown here with its context. Its antigen is undetermined. Stated time point: cycle 4 day 1 (C4D1), after five to seven weeks of nivolumab. Every single patient, without exception, relapsed after autologous stem cell transplantation, and brentuximab vedotin exposure varied. The sample is drawn from a study of PD-1 blockade in classical Hodgkin lymphoma. Study information: Treatment was intravenous nivolumab, 3 mg/kg every 2 weeks, until progression. Study observations and caveats: The repertoire differences lack a defined cause, possibly disease activity or prior therapy.

TCRdb's copy holds only in-frame clones and misses some; the assay was immunoSEQ multiplex PCR. The sample includes 80,000 to 95,000 clones, 65% to 85% seen only once; the top ten take 15% to 20%. Sample: peripheral blood mononuclear cells (PBMCs), taken before the fourth cycle of nivolumab. The source of this sequence is a human donor with classical Hodgkin lymphoma.

CDR3 residues: CASSLKGIGTEAFF. In DNA form, the CDR3 reads TGTGCCAGCAGTTTAAAGGGGATAGGGACTGAAGCTTTCTTT. The chain employs TRBV28 and TRBJ1-1; TRBD1 is a possible D gene (5 bases). Deletions cut 2 bases from V and 5 bases from J, with 12 bases between. The germline CDR1 and CDR2 sequences are MDHEN and SYDVKM. The CDR3 runs to 14 residues.